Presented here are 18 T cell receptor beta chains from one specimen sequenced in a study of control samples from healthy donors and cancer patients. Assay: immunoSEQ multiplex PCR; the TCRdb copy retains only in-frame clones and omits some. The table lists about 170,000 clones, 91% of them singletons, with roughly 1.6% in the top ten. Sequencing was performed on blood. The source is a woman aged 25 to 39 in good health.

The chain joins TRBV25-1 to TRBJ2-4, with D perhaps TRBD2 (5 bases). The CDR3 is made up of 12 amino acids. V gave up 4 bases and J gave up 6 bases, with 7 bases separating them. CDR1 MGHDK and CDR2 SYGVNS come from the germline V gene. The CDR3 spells CASSGAGNIQYF. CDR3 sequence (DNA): TGTGCCAGCAGTGGCGCGGGAAACATTCAGTACTTC.

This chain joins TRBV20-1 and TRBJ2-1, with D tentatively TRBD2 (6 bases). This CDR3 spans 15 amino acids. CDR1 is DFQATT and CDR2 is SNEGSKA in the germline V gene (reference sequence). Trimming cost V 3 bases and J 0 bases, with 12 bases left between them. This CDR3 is CSASASEISYNEQFF. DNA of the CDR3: TGCAGTGCTAGTGCTAGCGAGATCTCCTACAATGAGCAGTTCTTC.

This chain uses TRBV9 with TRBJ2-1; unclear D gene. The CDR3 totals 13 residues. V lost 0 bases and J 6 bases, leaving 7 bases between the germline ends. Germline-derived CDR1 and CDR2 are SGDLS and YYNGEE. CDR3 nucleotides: TGTGCCAGCAGCGTAGCGGGTAGCAATGAGCAGTTCTTC. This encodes CASSVAGSNEQFF.

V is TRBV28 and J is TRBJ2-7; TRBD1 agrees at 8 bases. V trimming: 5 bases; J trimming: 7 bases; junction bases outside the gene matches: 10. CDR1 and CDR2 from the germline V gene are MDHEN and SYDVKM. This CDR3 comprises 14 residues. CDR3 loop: CASSNRTGLREQYF. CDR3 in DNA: TGTGCCAGCAGTAACCGGACAGGGTTGCGGGAGCAGTACTTC.

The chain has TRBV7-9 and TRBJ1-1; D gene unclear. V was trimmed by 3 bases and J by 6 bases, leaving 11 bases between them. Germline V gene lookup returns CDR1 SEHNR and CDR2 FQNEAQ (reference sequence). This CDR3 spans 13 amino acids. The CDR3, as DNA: TGTGCCAGCAGCTTCACGGGGTCTCCTGAAGCTTTCTTT. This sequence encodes CASSFTGSPEAFF.

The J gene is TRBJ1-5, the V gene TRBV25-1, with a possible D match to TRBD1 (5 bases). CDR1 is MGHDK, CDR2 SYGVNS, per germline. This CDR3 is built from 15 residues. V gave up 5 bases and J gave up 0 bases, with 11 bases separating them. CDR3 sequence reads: CASSNKGDSNQPQHF. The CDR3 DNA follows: TGTGCCAGCAGTAACAAAGGGGATAGCAATCAGCCCCAGCATTTT.

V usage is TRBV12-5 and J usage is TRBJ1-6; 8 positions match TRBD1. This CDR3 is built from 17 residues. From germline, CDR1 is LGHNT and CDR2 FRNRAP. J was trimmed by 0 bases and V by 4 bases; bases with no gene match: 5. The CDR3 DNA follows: TGTGCTAGTGGTTCCGGGCAGGGGGCCTCCTATAATTCACCCCTCCACTTT. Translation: CASGSGQGASYNSPLHF.

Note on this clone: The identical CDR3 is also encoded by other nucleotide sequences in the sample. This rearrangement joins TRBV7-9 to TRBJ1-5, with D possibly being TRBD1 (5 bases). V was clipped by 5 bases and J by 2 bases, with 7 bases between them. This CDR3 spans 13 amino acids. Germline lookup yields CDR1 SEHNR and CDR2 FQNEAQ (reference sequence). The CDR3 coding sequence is TGTGCCAGCAGCAAACAGGGCAATCAGCCCCAGCATTTT. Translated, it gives CASSKQGNQPQHF.

Here the CDR3 reads CASTQLAGGTDTQYF. DNA of the CDR3: TGTGCCAGCACCCAACTAGCGGGGGGAACAGATACGCAGTATTTT. J is TRBJ2-3 and V is TRBV6-5; 12 positions agree with TRBD2. CDR1 and CDR2 (germline): MNHEY, SVGAGI. V trimming: 7 bases; J trimming: 3 bases; junction bases outside the gene matches: 5. The CDR3 contains 15 residues.

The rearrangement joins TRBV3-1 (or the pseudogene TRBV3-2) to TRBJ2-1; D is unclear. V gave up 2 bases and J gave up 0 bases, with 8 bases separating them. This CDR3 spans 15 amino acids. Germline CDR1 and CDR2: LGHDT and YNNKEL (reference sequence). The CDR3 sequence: CASSQQVSSYNEQFF. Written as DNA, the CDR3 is TGTGCCAGCAGCCAACAGGTTAGCTCCTACAATGAGCAGTTCTTC.

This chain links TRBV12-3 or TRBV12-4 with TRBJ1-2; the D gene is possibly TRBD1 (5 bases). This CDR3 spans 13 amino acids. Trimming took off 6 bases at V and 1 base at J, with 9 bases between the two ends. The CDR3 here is CASSPDSNYGYTF. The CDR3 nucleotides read TGTGCCAGCAGCCCTGACAGTAACTATGGCTACACCTTC.

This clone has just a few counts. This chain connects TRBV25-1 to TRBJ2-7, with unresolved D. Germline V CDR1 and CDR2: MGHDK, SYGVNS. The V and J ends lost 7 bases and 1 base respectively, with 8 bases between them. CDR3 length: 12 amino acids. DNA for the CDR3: TGTGCCAGCACGTCGGTTTCCTACGAGCAGTACTTC. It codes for CASTSVSYEQYF.

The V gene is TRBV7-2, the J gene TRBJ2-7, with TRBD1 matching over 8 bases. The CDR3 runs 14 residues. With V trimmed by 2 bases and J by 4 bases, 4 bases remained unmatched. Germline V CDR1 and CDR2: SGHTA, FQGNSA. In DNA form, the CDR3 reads TGTGCCAGCAGCTTACAGGGGGCGCTTTACGAGCAGTACTTC. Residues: CASSLQGALYEQYF.

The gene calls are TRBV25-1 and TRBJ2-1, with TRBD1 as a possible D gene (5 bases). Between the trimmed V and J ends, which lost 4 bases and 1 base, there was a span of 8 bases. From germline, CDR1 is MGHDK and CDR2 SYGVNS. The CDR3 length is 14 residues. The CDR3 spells CASSGAGSYNEQFF. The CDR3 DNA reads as TGTGCCAGCAGTGGGGCAGGGTCCTACAATGAGCAGTTCTTC. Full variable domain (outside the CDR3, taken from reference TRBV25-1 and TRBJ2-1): EADIYQTPRYLVIGTGKKITLECSQTMGHDKMYWYQQDPGMELHLIHYSYGVNSTEKGDLSSESTVSRIRTEHFPLTLESARPSHTSQYLCASSGAGSYNEQFFGPGTRLTVL.

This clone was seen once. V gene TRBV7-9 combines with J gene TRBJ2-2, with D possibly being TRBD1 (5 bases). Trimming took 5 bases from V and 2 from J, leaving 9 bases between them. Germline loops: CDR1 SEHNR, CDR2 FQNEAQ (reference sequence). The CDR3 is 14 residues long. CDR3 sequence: CASSTGQNTGELFF. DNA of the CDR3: TGTGCCAGCAGCACTGGACAAAACACCGGGGAGCTGTTTTTT.

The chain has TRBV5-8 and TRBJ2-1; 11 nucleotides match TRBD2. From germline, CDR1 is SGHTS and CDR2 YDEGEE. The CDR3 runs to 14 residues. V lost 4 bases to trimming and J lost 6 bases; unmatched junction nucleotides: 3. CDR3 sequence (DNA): TGTGCCAGCAGCGCCGGGACTAGCGGCAATGAGCAGTTCTTC. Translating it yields CASSAGTSGNEQFF.

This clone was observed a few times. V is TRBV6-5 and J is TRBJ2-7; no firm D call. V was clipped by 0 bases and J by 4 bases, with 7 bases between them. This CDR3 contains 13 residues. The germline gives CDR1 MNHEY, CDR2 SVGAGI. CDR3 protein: CASSYSGRYEQYF. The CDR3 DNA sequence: TGTGCCAGCAGTTACTCGGGCAGATACGAGCAGTACTTC.

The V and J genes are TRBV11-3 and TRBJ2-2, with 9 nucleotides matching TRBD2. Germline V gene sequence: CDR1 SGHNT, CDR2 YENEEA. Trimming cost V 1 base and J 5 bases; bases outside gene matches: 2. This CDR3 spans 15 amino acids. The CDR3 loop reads CASSLGSGRTGELFF. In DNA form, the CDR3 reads TGTGCCAGCAGCTTAGGTAGCGGGAGAACCGGGGAGCTGTTTTTT.